This T cell receptor (beta chain) derives from a study of siplizumab effects on memory and regulatory T cells. It was 85,000 to 100,000 TCR templates that were assayed per sample. Sequencing used immunoSEQ multiplex PCR; TCRdb keeps in-frame clones, though not all of them. The sample consists of approximately 50,000 clones, 93% of them appearing once. CDR3 size: 16 residues. V shed 0 bases, J shed 5 bases, and the junction held 8 bases outside the gene matches. Germline lookup yields CDR1 SGDLS and CDR2 YYNGEE. Details on this clone: Its antigen is not known.

Points from the study as a whole: Many proliferating CD4+ or CD8+ clones remained unclassified. Roughly 75-96% of them could not be assigned either a naive or a memory phenotype. Siplizumab significantly reduced alloreactive sequences traceable to unstimulated CD4+ memory cells. Greater diversity than memory cells seemed evident in naive T cells, which also appeared to be major alloresponse contributors.

V gene TRBV9 combines with J gene TRBJ2-1, with TRBD2 identical over 7 bases. This receptor was identified in a human donor in good health. The sample was CD8+ T cells sorted from blood. The CDR3 reads CASSVGLGTKHNEQFF. The CDR3 DNA follows: TGTGCCAGCAGCGTAGGGCTTGGGACTAAACACAATGAGCAGTTCTTC.